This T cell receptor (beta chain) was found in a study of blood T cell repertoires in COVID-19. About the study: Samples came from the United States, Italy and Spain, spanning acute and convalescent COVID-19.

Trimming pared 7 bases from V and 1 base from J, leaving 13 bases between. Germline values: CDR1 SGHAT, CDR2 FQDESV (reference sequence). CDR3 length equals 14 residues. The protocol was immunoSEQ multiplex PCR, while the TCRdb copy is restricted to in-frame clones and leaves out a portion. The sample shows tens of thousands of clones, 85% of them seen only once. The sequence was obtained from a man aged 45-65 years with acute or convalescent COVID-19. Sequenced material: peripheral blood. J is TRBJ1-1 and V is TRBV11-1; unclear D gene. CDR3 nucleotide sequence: TGTGCCAGCAAAACAGCCGATAGGAACACTGAAGCTTTCTTT. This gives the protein CASKTADRNTEAFF.